The clone carrying this TCR beta chain was observed a few times. The germline V gene has CDR1 LGHDT and CDR2 YNNKEL (reference sequence). V was shortened by 0 bases and J by 12 bases, with 17 bases between the two germline ends. The CDR3 loop spans 14 amino acids. Under the authors' procedure: It was from reference gene primer amplification that nucleated cell counts were estimated. Sequenced by immunoSEQ multiplex PCR; TCRdb stores in-frame clones only, minus some. For V, J and clone size, that table is used; D and trimming come from the DNA. This table holds roughly 210,000 clones, roughly 80% found once. The data derive from a study of blood T cell repertoires in COVID-19. Across the study: In each case, the material was cDNA or gDNA derived from T cells, B-cell-depleted T cells, or PBMCs.

Patients of the Seattle cohort, enrolled during active infection, were followed longitudinally. The rearrangement joins TRBV3-1 (or the pseudogene TRBV3-2) to TRBJ1-1, with D possibly TRBD1 on 5 matching bases. Sequences were obtained from peripheral blood. The clonotype was recovered from an elderly woman with COVID-19, enrolled during active disease. CDR3 sequence: CASSQDPDGLDTFF. The CDR3 DNA reads TGTGCCAGCAGCCAAGATCCTGACGGCCTGGACACTTTCTTT.